This TCR beta chain was recovered during a study of a mutant IDH1 vaccine in newly diagnosed glioma. Study details: Vaccination of patients was performed eight times, in weeks 1, 3, 5, 7, 11, 15, 19 and 23. Therapy received beforehand was radiotherapy, temozolomide, or both, with most patients given both.

Time point reported: week 5, during vaccination. A 20-mer mutant IDH1 peptide at 300 ug was injected subcutaneously with topical imiquimod. Libraries were prepared by immunoSEQ multiplex PCR; TCRdb keeps only in-frame clonotypes and omits some of them. In the table there are tens of thousands of clones, approximately 85% of which are singletons. Whole-study results and caveats: Pseudoprogression apparently tracked independently of changes in top peripheral T cell clonotypes.

This clone has just one count. Antigen: not known. The germline CDR1 and CDR2 sequences are LGHNA and YNFKEQ. The length of the CDR3 is 17 residues. V lost 2 bases and J 8 bases, leaving 21 bases between the germline ends. The chain couples TRBV4-2 to TRBJ1-4, with no clear D. This TCR came from a man aged 40-55 years with glioma. The starting material was PBMCs, obtained from a glioma patient whose treatment included an IDH1 peptide vaccine. The CDR3 DNA reads TGTGCCAGCAGCCAACCTCTAGCCGGCAGGCTAGGAGAAAAACTGTTTTTT. Translating it yields CASSQPLAGRLGEKLFF.